This TCR beta chain is from a study of radiation and T cells in renal cell carcinoma. This clone was observed a few times. Its antigen is undetermined. CDR3 length: 14 amino acids. From germline, CDR1 is ENHRY and CDR2 SYGVKD. With 4 bases removed from V and 1 base from J, the gap between germline ends came to 10 bases. Study results and limitations: Baseline intratumoral clonotype presence is unknown without pretreatment biopsies. Top tumor clonotypes rose in blood 2 weeks post-radiation, then contracted.

Produced via immunoSEQ multiplex PCR; TCRdb's table is partial and in-frame only. Of 120,000 to 150,000 clones listed, roughly 90% are singletons. Time point of the sample: blood 4 weeks post-SBRT, at nephrectomy. Treatment in this sample: 15 Gy SBRT to primary tumor, nephrectomy 4 weeks later. Nephrectomy followed 15 Gy stereotactic body radiation by 4 weeks. The patient's renal cell carcinoma had clear cell pathology. The rearrangement joins TRBV10-3 to TRBJ1-1; D is ambiguous. Source: blood, taken from a patient whose treatment included radiotherapy and nephrectomy. The receptor was derived from a woman aged 50 to 65 with renal cell carcinoma. The CDR3 loop is CAISGLDKNTEAFF. CDR3 in DNA: TGTGCCATCAGTGGGCTCGACAAGAACACTGAAGCTTTCTTT.